The present TCR beta chain was sequenced within a study of blood T cell repertoires in COVID-19 (dated by TCRdb to about 2020). For the study in its entirety: Collaborator samples came from the United States, Italy and Spain and covered acute and convalescent phases of COVID-19. The prospective study material was composed of cDNA or gDNA derived from T cells, B-cell-depleted T cells, or PBMCs. The dataset comprised deeply sampled blood TCRbeta repertoires from subjects exposed to, actively infected with, or recovered from COVID-19. A freely available public database, intended as a resource for researchers studying the immune response to SARS-CoV-2, is where the repertoires were released. The samples were drawn from two sources: the first 160 participants of the ongoing ImmuneRACE study, and 1,200 or so subjects contributed by 6 global collaborators. A de-identified subject ID, COVID-19 status, age in years and sex were almost always included in the sample metadata. Where available, HLA class I and class II types were obtained from metadata supplied by the sample provider rather than from assay-based typing.

Each collaborating institution followed its own protocols to collect whole blood in K2EDTA tubes. Collaborator samples were shipped for TCRbeta analysis as frozen whole blood, isolated PBMCs, or DNA extracted from either sample type. Germline trimming amounts to 6 bases on V and 0 bases on J, with 4 as the count of junction bases outside the gene matches. The germline V gene encodes CDR1 SEHNR and CDR2 FQNEAQ (reference sequence). Counted from cysteine to phenylalanine, this CDR3 has 15 amino acids. The only DNA kept is the CDR3, 45 bases in frame from the first base. TCRbeta CDR3 regions were amplified from genomic DNA using the immunoSEQ Assay, a bias-controlled multiplex PCR. The study's processing was this. Within the assay, amplification of reference gene primers was used to estimate how many nucleated cells each sample contained. Sequence reads were collapsed and filtered to measure the absolute abundance of every unique TCRbeta CDR3 rearrangement. Productive Simpson clonality was computed per sample as the square root of Simpson's diversity index over productive rearrangements. The table comes from immuneACCESS by way of TCRdb, which keeps in-frame sequences with V and J called. Part of the clones is missing from these tables; in studies checked, under half for an unresolved V gene and the rest for unknown reasons. Clone size and V and J calls were adopted from that table, with D and trimming inferred from the DNA. This sample has around 37,000 clones in its table, and roughly nine tenths of those were observed once. Over 20% of the sample belongs to the ten largest clones.

What the authors observed across the whole study: How much clinical and demographic metadata was included differed by source and by participant, and the metadata was provided uncurated.

For this clone: Its antigen is still unknown. No base quality information exists; no much larger clone differs at one position.

Sequences were obtained from peripheral blood. The sequence was obtained from a man between 60 and 75 years old with acute or convalescent COVID-19. The sequence joins TRBV7-9 to TRBJ1-1; TRBD1 lines up with 10 middle nucleotides. The CDR3 reads as follows: CASRLDRGVNTEAFF. The DNA sequence is TGTGCCAGCAGGCTGGACAGGGGGGTGAACACTGAAGCTTTCTTT. Full variable domain (CDR3 extended with the reference TRBV7-9 and TRBJ1-1 proteins): DTGVSQNPRHKITKRGQNVTFRCDPISEHNRLYWYRQTLGQGPEFLTYFQNEAQLEKSRLLSDRFSAERPKGSFSTLEIQRTEQGDSAMYLCASRLDRGVNTEAFFGQGTRLTVV.